This T cell receptor (beta chain) comes out of a study of blood T cell repertoires in COVID-19. Looking at the study overall: Nucleic acid was either cDNA or gDNA, and it came from T cells, B-cell-depleted T cells, or PBMCs.

CDR3 length equals 15 residues. V dropped 0 bases and J dropped 3 bases, with 11 bases sitting between them. CDR1 is MGHDK and CDR2 is SYGVNS in the germline V gene. As processed by the authors: Amplification of reference gene primers provided the estimated nucleated cell counts. The assay was immunoSEQ multiplex PCR, and TCRdb's table has in-frame clones only and misses some. V and J calls and clone size are given by that table; D and trimming were obtained from the DNA. Among some 150,000 clones listed, about four fifths were seen once. The chain uses TRBV25-1 and TRBJ1-2; D might be TRBD1 (5 bases). The clonotype comes from a human donor in a cohort sampled during active COVID-19. The sequenced sample consisted of peripheral blood. This CDR3 reads CASSEYELRDYGYTF. The CDR3 DNA is TGTGCCAGCAGTGAATACGAGCTCAGGGACTATGGCTACACCTTC.